Listed below are T cell receptor beta chains from one sample, sequenced in a study of T cells in Graves' hyperthyroidism and ophthalmopathy. TCRdb fed the multiplex PCR reads into MiXCR, producing one record per CDR3 protein. Of 490,000 or so distinct CDR3 sequences listed, 40% to 55% are singletons. Sequencing was done on a sample of peripheral blood or thyroid tissue (not recorded which). These TCRs come from an adult woman with Graves' disease, either hyperthyroidism or ophthalmopathy (not recorded which). The CDR3 runs from the conserved cysteine through the conserved F or W. The D gene is left open where the match is weak. Clone size appears in some rows only: once, few, many, or a class for an expanded clone.

D: NA
size: NA
V: TRBV6-5
CDR3: CASRVWRPQHF

D: NA
size: NA
V: TRBV25-1
CDR3: CASSYSRDIYEQYF

D: NA
size: many
V: TRBV29-1
CDR3: CSVEGGGYTF

D: NA
size: once
V: TRBV12-3/TRBV12-4
CDR3: CASSPKRGRATNEKLFF

D: NA
size: NA
V: TRBV2
CDR3: CASEESNYGYTF

D: TRBD1
size: few
V: TRBV7-9
CDR3: CASSPSRRDRVHYGYTF

D: NA
size: NA
V: TRBV28
CDR3: CASREGQTNTGELFF

D: NA
size: many
V: TRBV20-1
CDR3: CSAQTNTKYTEAFF

D: NA
size: NA
V: TRBV12-3/TRBV12-4
CDR3: CASRLGTSSNQPQHF

D: TRBD1
size: few
V: TRBV3-1
CDR3: CASSQDRGRPTF

D: TRBD1
size: NA
V: TRBV7-2
CDR3: CASSLYGSGGTYEQYF

D: NA
size: NA
V: TRBV10-2
CDR3: CATSGGGKAAFF

D: NA
size: NA
V: TRBV20-1
CDR3: CSATLGLQETQYF

D: TRBD1
size: NA
V: TRBV2
CDR3: CASSDRGRNSPLHF

D: NA
size: NA
V: TRBV5-1
CDR3: CASSQDRAGESYEQYF

D: NA
size: many
V: TRBV6-1
CDR3: CASSEIPQPQHF

D: TRBD2
size: NA
V: TRBV9
CDR3: CASSVTSVTQETQYF

D: TRBD2
size: many
V: TRBV2
CDR3: CASSLAGGPFAGELFF

D: NA
size: NA
V: TRBV19
CDR3: CASREAPGLSYEQYF

D: TRBD1
size: NA
V: TRBV12-3/TRBV12-4
CDR3: CASSRTGRNEKLFF

D: NA
size: NA
V: TRBV10-3
CDR3: CAIREHGIPIYF

D: TRBD1
size: once
V: TRBV7-2
CDR3: CASSLNWDSEAFF

D: NA
size: NA
V: TRBV18
CDR3: CASSQDPSYEQYF

D: NA
size: NA
V: TRBV7-6
CDR3: CASSLAGPGEFQPQHF

D: NA
size: NA
V: TRBV7-2
CDR3: CASSQGSGQGGETQYF

D: TRBD1
size: NA
V: TRBV5-1
CDR3: CASSRYGQGGEKLFF

D: NA
size: NA
V: TRBV11-2
CDR3: CASSLGHSGLNTEAFF

D: NA
size: NA
V: TRBV20-1
CDR3: CSARDRSGSPEAFF

D: TRBD1
size: NA
V: TRBV5-4
CDR3: CASSLGQGARGYTF

D: NA
size: many
V: TRBV5-1
CDR3: CASSEVRGDGYTF

D: NA
size: many
V: TRBV14
CDR3: CASSLIGDYEQYF